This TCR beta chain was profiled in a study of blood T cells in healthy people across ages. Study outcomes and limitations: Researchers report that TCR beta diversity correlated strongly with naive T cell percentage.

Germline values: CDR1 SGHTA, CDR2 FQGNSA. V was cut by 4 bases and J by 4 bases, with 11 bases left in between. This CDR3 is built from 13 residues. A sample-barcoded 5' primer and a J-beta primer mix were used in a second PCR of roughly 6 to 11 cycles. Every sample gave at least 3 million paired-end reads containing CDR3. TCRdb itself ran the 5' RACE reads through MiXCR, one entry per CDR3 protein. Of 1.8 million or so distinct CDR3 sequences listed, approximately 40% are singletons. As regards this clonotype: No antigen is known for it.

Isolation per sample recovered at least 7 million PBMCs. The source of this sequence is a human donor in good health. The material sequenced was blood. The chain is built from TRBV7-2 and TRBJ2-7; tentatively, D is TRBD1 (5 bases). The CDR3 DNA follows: TGTGCCAGCAGCTCCCGGACAACATACGAGCAGTACTTC. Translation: CASSSRTTYEQYF.